This T cell receptor beta chain was profiled in a study of resident and recirculating memory T cells in vitiligo. Broader study findings: TCR sequences were not conserved across biopsy sites or patients.

Confetti depigmentation, marking active vitiligo, was absent in these patients. Turning to this clone: As yet, its antigen is unknown.

Measured with immunoSEQ multiplex PCR; TCRdb has only the in-frame clones, and not every one. Altogether more than 65,000 clones are present, more than 85% being singletons, with the ten largest covering over 4.5%. Material: blood. The receptor was isolated from a male donor with vitiligo.

The CDR3 here is CASSQVLAGGSYNEQFF. The DNA of the CDR3 is TGCGCCAGCAGCCAAGTCCTTGCCGGGGGCTCCTACAATGAGCAGTTCTTC. The chain has TRBV4-1 and TRBJ2-1; D might be TRBD2 (6 bases). The V gene lost 1 base and the J gene lost 0 bases, with 13 bases spanning the gap. Germline assignment: CDR1 MGHRA and CDR2 YSYEKL. This CDR3 contains 17 residues.